Sequencing of this TCR beta chain was carried out in a study of blood T cell repertoires in COVID-19. Trimming stripped 5 bases from V and 1 base from J, with 11 bases between. Germline V CDR1 and CDR2: LNHDA, SQIVND (reference sequence). The CDR3 loop spans 14 amino acids. TCRdb's table, derived via immunoSEQ multiplex PCR, lists solely in-frame clones and lacks some. The sample holds roughly 120,000 clones, over 65% seen once. This clonotype was sampled from a human donor with acute or convalescent COVID-19. The donor label of this sample is uncertain. This rearrangement joins TRBV19 to TRBJ1-1; D gene unclear. Input material: peripheral blood. CDR3 amino acids: CASSFGGWNTEAFF. CDR3 nucleotide sequence: TGTGCCAGTAGTTTCGGAGGGTGGAACACTGAAGCTTTCTTT.